This T cell receptor (beta chain) derives from a study of OX40 agonist ivuxolimab in advanced cancers. The wider study: The mean age was around 56 years, ranging from about 23 to 79, with around four fifths of participants male. Study-wide results and limits: At 0.1 to 3.0 mg/kg and by week 6, CD4+ and CD8+ T cells in the blood had expanded clonally.

In the case of this clone: Its antigen is undetermined.

Excluded were patients having autoimmune disease history or systemic immunosuppression. TCRdb's table, derived via immunoSEQ multiplex PCR, lists solely in-frame clones and lacks some. Here the sample spans almost 85,000 clones, 85% to 90% being singletons. The length of the CDR3 is 17 residues. The V segment lost 5 bases and the J segment 5 bases; nucleotides outside the gene matches: 8. Germline CDR1 LNHDA, CDR2 SQIVND (reference sequence). The receptor was derived from an adult with an advanced solid tumor such as melanoma, head and neck, liver or kidney cancer. The rearrangement joins TRBV19 to TRBJ2-1; 14 nucleotides align to TRBD2. Source: CD4+ or CD8+ T cells sorted from blood, taken in a trial of the OX40 agonist ivuxolimab. The CDR3 reads CASSPSGLAGGNNEQFF. The CDR3 DNA is TGTGCCAGTAGTCCCTCAGGACTAGCGGGAGGTAACAATGAGCAGTTCTTC. The full variable domain, completed using reference TRBV19 and TRBJ2-1, is DGGITQSPKYLFRKEGQNVTLSCEQNLNHDAMYWYRQDPGQGLRLIYYSQIVNDFQKGDIAEGYSVSREKKESFPLTVTSAQKNPTAFYLCASSPSGLAGGNNEQFFGPGTRLTVL.